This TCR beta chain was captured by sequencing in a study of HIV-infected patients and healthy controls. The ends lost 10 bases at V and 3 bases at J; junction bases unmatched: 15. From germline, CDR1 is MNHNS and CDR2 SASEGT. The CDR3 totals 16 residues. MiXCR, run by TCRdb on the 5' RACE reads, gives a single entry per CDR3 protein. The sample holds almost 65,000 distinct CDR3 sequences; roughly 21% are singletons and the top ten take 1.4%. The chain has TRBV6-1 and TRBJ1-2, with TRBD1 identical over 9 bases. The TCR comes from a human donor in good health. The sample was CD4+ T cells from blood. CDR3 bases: TGTGCCACCACCGGGACAGGGAGGCCCCCGCACTATGGCTACACCTTC. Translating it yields CATTGTGRPPHYGYTF.